A selection of T cell receptor beta chains follows, all from one sample in a study of cytomegalovirus exposure and HLA in healthy donors. TCRdb keeps only in-frame clones here, not all; method: immunoSEQ multiplex PCR. This sample yields roughly 140,000 clones, of which roughly 79% are seen a single time; about 0.64% belongs to the top ten. The sequenced sample consisted of PBMCs. The origin of the receptors is a male donor in good health and CMV-seronegative. CDR3s include the opening cysteine and the closing phenylalanine or tryptophan. Each record gives: J gene, V gene, D gene, CDR3 protein. The D gene is left open where the match is weak.

J: TRBJ2-5
V: TRBV5-6
D: NA
CDR3: CASSSDGGGGPQYF

J: TRBJ1-2
V: TRBV5-1
D: TRBD1
CDR3: CASSPGTGSDGVYGYTF

J: TRBJ1-1
V: TRBV27
D: NA
CDR3: CASSTHWTENTEAFF

J: TRBJ1-3
V: TRBV23-1
D: NA
CDR3: CASSQPPLQQSPGYF

J: TRBJ1-2
V: TRBV7-9
D: NA
CDR3: CASSLDAENYGYTF

J: TRBJ2-1
V: TRBV9
D: TRBD2
CDR3: CASSPRLAGLEQFF

J: TRBJ2-2
V: TRBV7-8
D: TRBD1
CDR3: CASSSAQGAIPGELFF

J: TRBJ2-1
V: TRBV7-9
D: TRBD2
CDR3: CASSLARLAGGRNEQFF

J: TRBJ1-6
V: TRBV5-1
D: NA
CDR3: CASSLGWEGAYNSPLHF

J: TRBJ2-1
V: TRBV13
D: TRBD2
CDR3: CASSFVLAGDVNEQFF

J: TRBJ2-6
V: TRBV5-1
D: NA
CDR3: CASSSSTGANVLTF

J: TRBJ1-2
V: TRBV4-3
D: TRBD1
CDR3: CASSQAPGTDYGYTF

J: TRBJ1-5
V: TRBV5-8
D: NA
CDR3: CASKRRRGIGNQPQHF

J: TRBJ2-5
V: TRBV5-1
D: NA
CDR3: CASSLSPQGGETQYF

J: TRBJ2-7
V: TRBV7-9
D: NA
CDR3: CSSSFGGSEQYF

J: TRBJ2-2
V: TRBV18
D: TRBD1
CDR3: CASSPRTGAGTGELFF

J: TRBJ2-1
V: TRBV6-6
D: NA
CDR3: CASSYVGDYEQFF

J: TRBJ2-1
V: TRBV7-8
D: TRBD2
CDR3: CASSLALAGGYNEQFF

J: TRBJ2-4
V: TRBV2
D: TRBD1
CDR3: CASSASGTGELGGIQYF

J: TRBJ2-3
V: TRBV6-5
D: NA
CDR3: CASSYGSDTQYF

J: TRBJ1-3
V: TRBV4-3
D: NA
CDR3: CASSQVDDSYLSGNTIYF

J: TRBJ1-1
V: TRBV11-3
D: NA
CDR3: CASSFPGGGMNTEAFF

J: TRBJ1-4
V: TRBV9
D: NA
CDR3: CASSVEDRGGNEKLFF

J: TRBJ1-1
V: TRBV27
D: TRBD1
CDR3: CASSPWDRYTEAFF

J: TRBJ2-7
V: TRBV9
D: TRBD1
CDR3: CASSAGTGDYYEQYF

J: TRBJ2-1
V: TRBV14
D: NA
CDR3: CASSQLQGSIDEQFF

J: TRBJ2-1
V: TRBV7-2
D: TRBD2
CDR3: CASSLVGKRGAYNEQFF

J: TRBJ1-1
V: TRBV19
D: NA
CDR3: CASSIGRANTEAFF

J: TRBJ2-3
V: TRBV5-4
D: TRBD2
CDR3: CASSLVAGGGTDTQYF

J: TRBJ1-4
V: TRBV7-2
D: NA
CDR3: CASSLSLGVKLFF

J: TRBJ2-1
V: TRBV18
D: NA
CDR3: CASSPPLLAAKQFF

J: TRBJ2-1
V: TRBV19
D: TRBD2
CDR3: CASSMPVRLAGDHEQFF

J: TRBJ1-3
V: TRBV25-1
D: NA
CDR3: CASSRAGNTIYF

J: TRBJ2-1
V: TRBV29-1
D: TRBD1
CDR3: CSVRDRSYNEQFF

J: TRBJ2-1
V: TRBV16
D: NA
CDR3: CASSQWPGQGATSGSDEQFF

J: TRBJ2-1
V: TRBV11-2
D: TRBD1
CDR3: CASSRTGYSYNEQFF

J: TRBJ1-2
V: TRBV7-2
D: TRBD1
CDR3: CASSLAGTAPNYGYTF

J: TRBJ2-1
V: TRBV5-4
D: TRBD2
CDR3: CASSYGLAINEQFF

J: TRBJ1-1
V: TRBV7-2
D: NA
CDR3: CASSSTGMNTEAFF